This entry features one T cell receptor beta chain sequence. This sample was included in a study of Tregs in tolerant kidney transplant recipients. Overall study: The nonmyeloablative bone marrow transplants came from related graft donors, with transient mixed chimerism.

This CDR3 has 16 amino acids. CDR1 KGHSH and CDR2 LQKENI come from the germline V gene. Trimming stripped 3 bases from V and 0 bases from J, with 13 bases between. The repertoire was sequenced with immunoSEQ multiplex PCR; TCRdb's copy has only in-frame clones and lacks some. The sample has about 83,000 clones, around 98% seen once. This TCR derives from a human donor who received a combined kidney and bone marrow transplant. This chain uses TRBV18 with TRBJ2-3; D gene uncertain. The material was CD4+ T cells from blood, obtained before the transplant. The CDR3 loop reads CASSPTSVTSTDTQYF. The CDR3 region has the DNA TGTGCCAGCTCACCGACCAGCGTTACTAGCACAGATACGCAGTATTTT.